These 20 T cell receptor beta chains were sequenced from one sample in a study of blood T cell repertoires in COVID-19. TCRdb's copy holds only in-frame clones and misses some; the assay was immunoSEQ multiplex PCR. The sample has over 60,000 clones; around 76% are singletons. The sequencing input was peripheral blood. The origin of the receptors is a woman of 80 years or more with acute or convalescent COVID-19.

The chain recombines TRBV6-6 with TRBJ2-3, with 8 bases aligning to TRBD1. Germline trimming cut 0 bases from V and 4 bases from J; bases unmatched to any gene: 6. Germline V gene lookup returns CDR1 MNHNY and CDR2 SVGAGI (reference sequence). The CDR3 runs to 16 residues. The CDR3 loop reads CASSYSPGQGSDTQYF. For the CDR3, the DNA is TGTGCCAGCAGTTACTCCCCCGGACAGGGCTCAGATACGCAGTATTTT.

The V call is TRBV5-1, the J call TRBJ2-5; 16 positions agree with TRBD2. Losses at the gene ends were 0 bases for V and 0 bases for J; bases not matched to a gene: 2. Germline V gene sequence: CDR1 SGHRS, CDR2 YFSETQ. The CDR3 has 18 amino acids. CDR3 residues: CASSLEGLAGGYQETQYF. CDR3 DNA: TGCGCCAGCAGCTTGGAGGGACTAGCGGGAGGGTACCAAGAGACCCAGTACTTC.

The CDR3 nucleotides read TGTGCCAGCAGCTCCGCGGGAGTACCGCTTAATGAAAAACTGTTTTTT. Protein sequence: CASSSAGVPLNEKLFF. The chain recombines TRBV7-2 with TRBJ1-4; D is undetermined. This CDR3 spans 16 amino acids. The germline V gene encodes CDR1 SGHTA and CDR2 FQGNSA. Trimming shortened V by 4 bases and J by 4 bases, and 16 bases separated the two germline ends.

This clone was counted only a few times. V and J are TRBV15 and TRBJ2-3; 10 nucleotides agree with TRBD2. Germline-derived CDR1 and CDR2 are LNHNV and YYDKDF (reference sequence). This CDR3 comprises 16 residues. Losses at the gene ends were 9 bases for V and 0 bases for J; bases not matched to a gene: 9. CDR3 region: CATSSGLAASTDTQYF. The CDR3 nucleotides read TGTGCCACTTCTTCCGGACTAGCGGCAAGCACAGATACGCAGTATTTT.

This chain's CDR3 is CASSYGQGPNQPQHF. In nucleotides, the CDR3 is TGTGCCAGCAGTTACGGACAGGGTCCCAATCAGCCCCAGCATTTT. V gene TRBV6-5 combines with J gene TRBJ1-5; 8 nucleotides agree with TRBD1. Germline CDR1 and CDR2: MNHEY and SVGAGI. Unmatched junction bases numbered 3, after V lost 2 bases and J lost 3 bases. The CDR3 length is 15 residues.

This clone appeared a single time. CDR3 amino acids: CASSPPHSGTSGPQSSYNEQFF. The CDR3 DNA reads TGCGCCAGCAGCCCTCCCCACTCCGGGACTAGCGGGCCCCAGAGCTCCTACAATGAGCAGTTCTTC. The rearrangement joins TRBV4-1 to TRBJ2-1; 12 nucleotides match TRBD2. The CDR3 sequence is 22 residues long. The V and J ends lost 4 bases and 0 bases, in that order; junction bases with no gene match: 19. Germline V gene sequence: CDR1 MGHRA, CDR2 YSYEKL.

The chain joins TRBV12-3 or TRBV12-4 to TRBJ1-1; TRBD1 is a possible D gene (5 bases). Deletions cut 6 bases from V and 5 bases from J, with 7 bases between. CDR3 length equals 11 residues. In DNA form, the CDR3 reads TGTGCCAGCAGGGGGCAAACTGAAGCTTTCTTT. This sequence encodes CASRGQTEAFF.

J is TRBJ1-1 and V is TRBV11-3; 10 nucleotides align to TRBD1. Germline-derived CDR1 and CDR2 are SGHNT and YENEEA. This CDR3 is 15 amino acids long. V dropped 3 bases and J dropped 1; count of bases not matched to a gene: 2. CDR3 DNA: TGTGCCAGCAGCTTTGGGACAGGGGAGAACACTGAAGCTTTCTTT. Amino acid sequence: CASSFGTGENTEAFF.

This clone appeared a single time. The genes are TRBV5-6 and TRBJ2-7, with TRBD2 identical over 11 bases. The ends lost 4 bases at V and 4 bases at J; junction bases unmatched: 4. The CDR3 is 14 residues long. Germline-derived CDR1 and CDR2 are SGHDT and YYEEEE. The CDR3 bases are TGTGCCAGCAGCCGTCGACTAGCGGGGTACGAGCAGTACTTC. Protein: CASSRRLAGYEQYF. The full variable domain, completed using reference TRBV5-6 and TRBJ2-7, is DAGVTQSPTHLIKTRGQQVTLRCSPKSGHDTVSWYQQALGQGPQFIFQYYEEEERQRGNFPDRFSGHQFPNYSSELNVNALLLGDSALYLCASSRRLAGYEQYFGPGTRLTVT.

The genes are TRBV28 and TRBJ2-3, with 11 bases aligning to TRBD2. The germline V gene encodes CDR1 MDHEN and CDR2 SYDVKM. The CDR3 is made up of 14 amino acids. V trimming: 6 bases; J trimming: 7 bases; junction bases outside the gene matches: 6. The CDR3 here is CASSLSGGVNTQYF. The DNA for the CDR3 is TGTGCCAGCAGCCTTAGCGGGGGGGTGAATACGCAGTATTTT.

This chain joins TRBV1 and TRBJ1-3; the D call TRBD1 from the table was never checked on the DNA. TRBV1 is shown as a pseudogene. The CDR3 spans 19 residues. CDR3 sequence (DNA): TGCACCAGCAGCCAAGATTCTGGACAGGTAATAGTCTCTGGAAACACCATATATTTT. This gives the protein CTSSQDSGQVIVSGNTIYF.

The chain combines TRBV10-2 with TRBJ1-6; perhaps TRBD1 as D (5 bases). The CDR3 contains 15 residues. Trimming removed 0 bases from V and 6 bases from J, with 9 bases in between. Germline values: CDR1 WSHSY, CDR2 SAAADI. The CDR3 DNA sequence: TGCGCCAGCAGTGAGTCGCGCAGGGTTAATTCACCCCTCCACTTT. It yields the protein CASSESRRVNSPLHF.

This sequence joins TRBV27 and TRBJ2-5; 12 bases align to TRBD2. Germline V gene lookup returns CDR1 MNHEY and CDR2 SMNVEV (reference sequence). The CDR3 totals 15 residues. V lost 5 bases, J lost 4 bases, and 5 bases stayed unmatched. The CDR3 DNA sequence: TGTGCCAGCAGTCCCCTAGCGGGAGGGAGAGAGACCCAGTACTTC. Its protein product is CASSPLAGGRETQYF.

CDR3 protein: CASSIALTTGNYEQYF. The CDR3 region has the DNA TGCGCCAGCAGCATAGCCCTGACGACAGGGAACTACGAGCAGTACTTC. The rearrangement links TRBV5-1 to TRBJ2-7; 7 bases match TRBD1. The CDR3 sequence is 16 residues long. CDR1 is SGHRS and CDR2 is YFSETQ in the germline V gene. V dropped 4 bases and J dropped 3; count of bases not matched to a gene: 13.

The J gene is TRBJ1-2, the V gene TRBV18, with 8 bases matching TRBD1. CDR3 size: 14 residues. Germline CDR1 and CDR2: KGHSH and LQKENI. V lost 3 bases, J lost 8 bases, and 8 bases stayed unmatched. The chain's CDR3 is CASSPEGQGSGYTF. The CDR3 nucleotides are TGTGCCAGCTCACCGGAAGGACAGGGCAGCGGCTACACCTTC.

This chain connects TRBV10-1 to TRBJ2-3; the D gene is possibly TRBD2 (5 bases). V lost 0 bases to trimming and J lost 0 bases, with 10 bases between them. Per the germline V gene, CDR1 is WNHNN and CDR2 is SYGVQD (reference sequence). CDR3 size: 16 residues. CDR3 sequence (DNA): TGCGCCAGCAGTGAGTCGAGCCCGGGGAGCACAGATACGCAGTATTTT. Translated, it gives CASSESSPGSTDTQYF.

The CDR3 protein is CASSPDSWRGYTF. CDR3 nucleotides: TGTGCCAGCAGTCCTGACAGCTGGCGTGGCTACACCTTC. The V call is TRBV12-3 or TRBV12-4, the J call TRBJ1-2, with a tentative D call TRBD1 (5 bases). V lost 5 bases and J lost 7, with 14 bases in between. This CDR3 has 13 amino acids.

This rearrangement joins TRBV5-4 to TRBJ2-2, with 7 nucleotides matching TRBD1. Looked up from germline, CDR1 is SGHNT and CDR2 is YYREEE (reference sequence). This CDR3 is 15 amino acids long. V dropped 3 bases and J dropped 6; count of bases not matched to a gene: 8. CDR3 coding DNA: TGTGCCAGCAGCTCGGAGACAGGGTGGGCCGGGGAGCTGTTTTTT. Translating gives CASSSETGWAGELFF.

The V gene is TRBV6-2 or TRBV6-3, the J gene TRBJ2-2; TRBD2 matches at 7 bases. The CDR3 consists of 17 residues. V gave up 5 bases and J gave up 6 bases; unmatched junction bases: 15. Germline CDR1 reads MNHEY; CDR2 reads SVGEGT. The CDR3 coding sequence is TGTGCCAGCAGTGTTCTTCGTGGCGGGAGAGTCCCCGGGGAGCTGTTTTTT. This sequence encodes CASSVLRGGRVPGELFF.

J is TRBJ2-7 and V is TRBV6-2 or TRBV6-3; 9 nucleotides align to TRBD2. V was clipped by 2 bases and J by 3 bases; unmatched bases: 5. Germline CDR1 is MNHEY and CDR2 is SVGEGT. The length of the CDR3 is 15 residues. In nucleotides, the CDR3 is TGTGCCAGCAGTTACCTTAGCGGGAGTGTCTACGAGCAGTACTTC. Encoded protein: CASSYLSGSVYEQYF.